These 12 T cell receptor beta chains were sequenced from one sample in a study of blood T cell repertoires in COVID-19. Profiled with immunoSEQ multiplex PCR; TCRdb holds only in-frame clones, not every one. The sample has approximately 200,000 clones; about 87% are singletons. The sequenced sample consisted of peripheral blood. These receptors were taken from an older man with acute or convalescent COVID-19.

The chain couples TRBV11-2 to TRBJ2-7; TRBD1 is a possible D gene (6 bases). The CDR3 sequence is 13 residues long. Germline CDR1 reads SGHAT; CDR2 reads FQNNGV. The V gene lost 5 bases and the J gene lost 5 bases, with 13 bases spanning the gap. The DNA for the CDR3 is TGTGCCAGCAGCAAAAACAGGGCCCACGAGCAGTACTTC. Translation: CASSKNRAHEQYF.

The chain employs TRBV7-2 and TRBJ2-1; 11 bases match TRBD1. V dropped 3 bases and J dropped 8; count of bases not matched to a gene: 6. Germline V gene sequence: CDR1 SGHTA, CDR2 FQGNSA. This CDR3 is 15 amino acids long. Here the CDR3 reads CASSLWDRGLDEQFF. The CDR3 bases are TGTGCCAGCAGCTTGTGGGACAGGGGGTTGGATGAGCAGTTCTTC. Supplemented by reference TRBV7-2 and TRBJ2-1, the full variable domain reads GAGVSQSPSNKVTEKGKDVELRCDPISGHTALYWYRQSLGQGLEFLIYFQGNSAPDKSGLPSDRFSAERTGGSVSTLTIQRTQQEDSAVYLCASSLWDRGLDEQFFGPGTRLTVL.

This sequence joins TRBV18 and TRBJ2-7; no reliable D call. The CDR3 covers 12 residues. Germline CDR1 KGHSH, CDR2 LQKENI. Trimming took off 2 bases at V and 3 bases at J, with 5 bases between the two ends. CDR3 amino acids: CASSPGVYEQYF. The DNA for the CDR3 is TGTGCCAGCTCACCAGGAGTCTACGAGCAGTACTTC.

J is TRBJ2-2 and V is TRBV6-5; a possible D gene is TRBD2 (7 bases). The germline V gene encodes CDR1 MNHEY and CDR2 SVGAGI. The CDR3 totals 13 residues. Trimming pared 8 bases from V and 5 bases from J, leaving 12 bases between. The CDR3 here is CASRGAGTGELFF. CDR3 in DNA: TGTGCCAGCCGGGGGGCTGGGACCGGGGAGCTGTTTTTT.

The V gene is TRBV3-1 (or the pseudogene TRBV3-2), the J gene TRBJ2-2; 10 bases agree with TRBD2. The CDR3 loop spans 16 amino acids. Trimming removed 1 base from V and 4 bases from J; junction bases left unmatched: 3. Germline CDR1 and CDR2: LGHDT and YNNKEL (reference sequence). CDR3 sequence: CASSQGTSGRTGELFF. The CDR3 coding sequence is TGTGCCAGCAGCCAAGGGACTAGCGGCCGCACCGGGGAGCTGTTTTTT.

The J gene is TRBJ1-4, the V gene TRBV7-9; weak D call: TRBD1 (5 bases). The V end was cut by 4 bases, the J end by 6 bases, with 12 bases between. The CDR3 sequence is 14 residues long. Germline lookup yields CDR1 SEHNR and CDR2 FQNEAQ (reference sequence). This CDR3 is CASSWGGGDEKLFF. The DNA for the CDR3 is TGTGCCAGCAGCTGGGGGGGAGGTGATGAAAAACTGTTTTTT.

V is TRBV7-2 and J is TRBJ1-4; tentative D call: TRBD1 (5 bases). The CDR3 covers 16 residues. Trimming shortened V by 1 base and J by 2 bases, and 11 bases separated the two germline ends. The germline V gene encodes CDR1 SGHTA and CDR2 FQGNSA. For the CDR3, the DNA is TGTGCCAGCAGCTTAGGGGGGGGTCGCACTAATGAAAAACTGTTTTTT. The encoded protein is CASSLGGGRTNEKLFF.

The rearrangement uses TRBV5-6 and TRBJ1-2; D might be TRBD1 (5 bases). Trimming took 3 bases from V and 4 from J, leaving 16 bases between them. CDR1 SGHDT and CDR2 YYEEEE come from the germline V gene. The CDR3 is 15 amino acids. The CDR3: CASSYTPGSGYGYTF. CDR3 bases: TGTGCCAGCAGCTACACTCCAGGGTCTGGCTATGGCTACACCTTC.

The chain joins TRBV6-5 to TRBJ1-3; TRBD1 aligns across 7 bases. This CDR3 comprises 14 residues. Germline V gene data show CDR1 as MNHEY and CDR2 as SVGAGI. Germline trimming cut 5 bases from V and 7 bases from J; bases unmatched to any gene: 8. CDR3 in amino acids: CASSRGQLGNTIYF. The CDR3 DNA follows: TGTGCCAGCAGTAGGGGACAGCTTGGGAACACCATATATTTT.

The CDR3 loop reads CASSLGLAGYSTDTQYF. In nucleotides, the CDR3 is TGTGCCAGCAGCTTAGGGCTAGCGGGGTATAGCACAGATACGCAGTATTTT. J is TRBJ2-3 and V is TRBV7-3; 9 bases are shared with TRBD2. The CDR3 extends over 17 amino acids. Germline values: CDR1 SGHTA, CDR2 FQGTGA. V lost 2 bases to trimming and J lost 0 bases; unmatched junction nucleotides: 6.

The chain recombines TRBV19 with TRBJ1-5; D gene unclear. Germline lookup yields CDR1 LNHDA and CDR2 SQIVND (reference sequence). The V end was cut by 7 bases, the J end by 0 bases, with 7 bases between. There are 13 residues in the CDR3. CDR3 loop: CASIKSSNQPQHF. CDR3 nucleotide sequence: TGTGCCAGTATCAAATCTAGCAATCAGCCCCAGCATTTT.

This clone came up once. J is TRBJ2-7 and V is TRBV18, with 8 bases that match TRBD2. V lost 2 bases, J lost 3 bases, and 3 bases stayed unmatched. The germline gives CDR1 KGHSH, CDR2 LQKENI. This CDR3 spans 14 amino acids. CDR3 sequence: CASSPGTSNYEQYF. The CDR3 bases are TGTGCCAGCTCACCAGGGACTAGTAACTACGAGCAGTACTTC.